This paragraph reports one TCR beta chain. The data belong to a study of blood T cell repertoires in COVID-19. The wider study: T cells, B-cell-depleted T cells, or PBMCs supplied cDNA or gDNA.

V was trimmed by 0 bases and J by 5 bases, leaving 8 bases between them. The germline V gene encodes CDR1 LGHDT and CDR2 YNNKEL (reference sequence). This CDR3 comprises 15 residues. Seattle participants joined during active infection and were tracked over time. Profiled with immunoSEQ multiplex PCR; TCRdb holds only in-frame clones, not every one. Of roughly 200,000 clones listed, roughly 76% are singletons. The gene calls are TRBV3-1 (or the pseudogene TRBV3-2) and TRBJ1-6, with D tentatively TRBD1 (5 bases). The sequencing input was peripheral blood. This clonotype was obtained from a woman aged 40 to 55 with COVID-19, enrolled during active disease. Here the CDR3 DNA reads TGTGCCAGCAGCCAAGACCGACAGCATAATTCACCCCTCCACTTT. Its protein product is CASSQDRQHNSPLHF.